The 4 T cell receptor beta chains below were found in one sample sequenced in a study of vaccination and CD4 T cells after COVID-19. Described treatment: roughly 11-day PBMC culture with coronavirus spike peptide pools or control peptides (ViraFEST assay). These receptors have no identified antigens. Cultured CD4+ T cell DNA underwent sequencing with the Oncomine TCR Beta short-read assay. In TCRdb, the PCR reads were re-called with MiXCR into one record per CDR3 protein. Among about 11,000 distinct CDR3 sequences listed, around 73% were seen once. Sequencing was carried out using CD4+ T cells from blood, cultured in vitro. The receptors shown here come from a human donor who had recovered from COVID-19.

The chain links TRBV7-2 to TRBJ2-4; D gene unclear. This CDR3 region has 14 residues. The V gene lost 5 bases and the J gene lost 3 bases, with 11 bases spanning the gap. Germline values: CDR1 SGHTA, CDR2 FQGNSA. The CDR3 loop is CASSPLLDKNIQYF. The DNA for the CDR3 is TGTGCCAGCAGCCCCCTTCTAGACAAAAACATTCAGTACTTC.

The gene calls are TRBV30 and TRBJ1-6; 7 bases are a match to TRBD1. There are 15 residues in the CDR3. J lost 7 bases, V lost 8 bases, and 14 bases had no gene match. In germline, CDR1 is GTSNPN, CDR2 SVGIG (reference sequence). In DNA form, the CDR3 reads TGTGCCCTGTTAGTACCGCAGGGGGGGAATTCACCCCTCCACTTT. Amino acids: CALLVPQGGNSPLHF.

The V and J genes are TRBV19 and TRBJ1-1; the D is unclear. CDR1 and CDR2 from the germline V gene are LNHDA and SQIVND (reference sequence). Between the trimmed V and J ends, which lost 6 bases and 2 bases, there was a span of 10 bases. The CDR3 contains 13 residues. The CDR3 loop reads CASRDGGNTEAFF. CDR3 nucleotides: TGTGCCAGTAGGGACGGAGGAAACACTGAAGCTTTCTTT.

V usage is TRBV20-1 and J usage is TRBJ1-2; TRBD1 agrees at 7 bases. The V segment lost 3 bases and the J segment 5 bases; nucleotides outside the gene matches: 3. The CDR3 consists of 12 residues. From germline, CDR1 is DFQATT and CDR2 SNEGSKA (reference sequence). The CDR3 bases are TGCAGTGCTAGTCCGACAGGGTATGGCTACACCTTC. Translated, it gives CSASPTGYGYTF.